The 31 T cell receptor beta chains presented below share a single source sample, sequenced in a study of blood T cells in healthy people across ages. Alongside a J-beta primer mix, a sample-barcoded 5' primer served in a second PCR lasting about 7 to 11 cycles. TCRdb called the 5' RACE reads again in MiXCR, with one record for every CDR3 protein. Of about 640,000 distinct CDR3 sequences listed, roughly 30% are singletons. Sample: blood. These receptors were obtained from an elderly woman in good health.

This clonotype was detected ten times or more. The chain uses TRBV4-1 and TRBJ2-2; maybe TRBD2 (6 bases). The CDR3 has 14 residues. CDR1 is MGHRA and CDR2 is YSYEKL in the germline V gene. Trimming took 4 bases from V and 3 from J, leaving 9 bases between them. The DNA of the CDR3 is TGCGCCAGCAGCCTCCGGGACTACACCGGGGAGCTGTTTTTT. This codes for CASSLRDYTGELFF.

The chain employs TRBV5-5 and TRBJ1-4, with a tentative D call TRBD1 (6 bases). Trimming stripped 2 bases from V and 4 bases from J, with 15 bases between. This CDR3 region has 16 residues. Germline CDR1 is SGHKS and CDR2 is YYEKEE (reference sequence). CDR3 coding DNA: TGTGCCAGCAGCTTTGACCACACAGGGTTTAATGAAAAACTGTTTTTT. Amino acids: CASSFDHTGFNEKLFF.

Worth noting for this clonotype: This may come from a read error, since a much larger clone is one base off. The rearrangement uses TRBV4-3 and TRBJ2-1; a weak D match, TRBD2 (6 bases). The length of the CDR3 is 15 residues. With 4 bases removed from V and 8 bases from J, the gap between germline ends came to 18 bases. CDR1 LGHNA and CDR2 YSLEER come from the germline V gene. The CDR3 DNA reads TGCGCCAGCAGCCTCCAGTGGGGGGTCGCCTATGAGCAGTTCTTC. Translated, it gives CASSLQWGVAYEQFF.

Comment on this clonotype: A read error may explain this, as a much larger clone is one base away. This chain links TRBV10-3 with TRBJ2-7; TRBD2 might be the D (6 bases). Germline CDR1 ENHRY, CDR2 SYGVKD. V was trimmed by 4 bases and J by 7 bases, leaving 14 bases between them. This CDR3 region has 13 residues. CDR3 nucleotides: TGTGCCATCAGTGTTTGGGGCGGGAATGAGCAGTACTTC. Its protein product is CAISVWGGNEQYF.

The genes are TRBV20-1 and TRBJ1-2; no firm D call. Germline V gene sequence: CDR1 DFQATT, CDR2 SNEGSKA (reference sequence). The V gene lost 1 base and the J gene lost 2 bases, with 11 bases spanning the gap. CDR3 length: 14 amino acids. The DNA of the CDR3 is TGCAGTGCTAGAGGTCCGAAAGAAAACTATGGCTACACCTTC. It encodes CSARGPKENYGYTF.

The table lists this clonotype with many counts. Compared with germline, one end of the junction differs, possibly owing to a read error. The CDR3 coding sequence is TGTGCTAGCAGCCCAAGGACGGGACCCTACGAGCAGTACTTC. Translating it yields CASSPRTGPYEQYF. V usage is TRBV7-7 and J usage is TRBJ2-7; TRBD1 or TRBD2 may be the D gene (5 bases each). This CDR3 has 14 residues. The germline V gene encodes CDR1 SSHAT and CDR2 FNYEAQ (reference sequence).

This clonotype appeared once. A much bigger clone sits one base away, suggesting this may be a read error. The CDR3 is CASSVGRGLNTEAFF. In nucleotides, the CDR3 is TGTGCCAGCAGCGTAGGCCGGGGATTGAACACTGAAGCTTTCTTT. The chain recombines TRBV9 with TRBJ1-1; D remains ambiguous. Trimming shortened V by 0 bases and J by 0 bases, and 9 bases separated the two germline ends. The CDR3 runs to 15 residues. The germline CDR1 and CDR2 sequences are SGDLS and YYNGEE.

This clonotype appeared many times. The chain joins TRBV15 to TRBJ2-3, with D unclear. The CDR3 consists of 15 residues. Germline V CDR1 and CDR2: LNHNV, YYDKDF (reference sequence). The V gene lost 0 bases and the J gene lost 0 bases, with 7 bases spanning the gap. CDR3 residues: CATSRDSTSTDTQYF. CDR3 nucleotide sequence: TGTGCCACCAGCAGAGACTCGACTAGCACAGATACGCAGTATTTT. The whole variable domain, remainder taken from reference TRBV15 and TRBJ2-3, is DAMVIQNPRYQVTQFGKPVTLSCSQTLNHNVMYWYQQKSSQAPKLLFHYYDKDFNNEADTPDNFQSRRPNTSFCFLDIRSPGLGDTAMYLCATSRDSTSTDTQYFGPGTRLTVL.

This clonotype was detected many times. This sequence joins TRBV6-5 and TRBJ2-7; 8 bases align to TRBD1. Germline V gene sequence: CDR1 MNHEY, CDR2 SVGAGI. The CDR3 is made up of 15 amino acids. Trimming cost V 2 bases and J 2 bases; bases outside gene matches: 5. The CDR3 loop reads CASSYAPDRAYEQYF. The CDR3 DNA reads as TGTGCCAGCAGTTACGCCCCGGACAGGGCCTACGAGCAGTACTTC.

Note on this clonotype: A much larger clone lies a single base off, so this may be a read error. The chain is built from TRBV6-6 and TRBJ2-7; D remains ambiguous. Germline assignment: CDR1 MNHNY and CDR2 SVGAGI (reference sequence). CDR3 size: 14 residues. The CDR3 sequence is CTSSYGGSDYEQYF. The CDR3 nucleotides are TGTACCAGCAGTTACGGCGGCAGCGACTACGAGCAGTACTTC.

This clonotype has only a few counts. The CDR3 region is CASKGATNEQYF. CDR3 DNA: TGTGCCAGCAAGGGAGCCACCAATGAGCAGTACTTC. J is TRBJ2-7 and V is TRBV6-2 or TRBV6-3, with TRBD2 as a possible D gene (5 bases). V lost 7 bases to trimming and J lost 7 bases, with 14 bases between them. CDR1 and CDR2 (germline): MNHEY, SVGEGT. The CDR3 is 12 residues long.

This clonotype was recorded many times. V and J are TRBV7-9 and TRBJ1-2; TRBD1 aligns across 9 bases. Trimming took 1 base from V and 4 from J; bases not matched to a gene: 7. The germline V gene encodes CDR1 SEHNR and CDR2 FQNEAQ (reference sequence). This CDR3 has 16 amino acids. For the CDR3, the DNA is TGTGCCAGCAGCTTAGGTGGACAGGGGAAAGTCTATGGCTACACCTTC. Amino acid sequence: CASSLGGQGKVYGYTF.

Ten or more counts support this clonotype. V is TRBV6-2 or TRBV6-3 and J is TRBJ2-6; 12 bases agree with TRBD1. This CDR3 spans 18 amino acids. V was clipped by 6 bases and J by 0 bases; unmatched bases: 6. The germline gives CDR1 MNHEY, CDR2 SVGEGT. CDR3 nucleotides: TGTGCCAGCAGCCCCGGGACAGGGGGCCTCTCTGGGGCCAACGTCCTGACTTTC. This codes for CASSPGTGGLSGANVLTF.

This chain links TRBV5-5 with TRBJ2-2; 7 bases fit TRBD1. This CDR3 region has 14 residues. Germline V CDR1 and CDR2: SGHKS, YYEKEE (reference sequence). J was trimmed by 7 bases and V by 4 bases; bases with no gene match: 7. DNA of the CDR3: TGTGCCAGCAGCCCTGACAGGGTTAACGGGGAGCTGTTTTTT. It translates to CASSPDRVNGELFF.

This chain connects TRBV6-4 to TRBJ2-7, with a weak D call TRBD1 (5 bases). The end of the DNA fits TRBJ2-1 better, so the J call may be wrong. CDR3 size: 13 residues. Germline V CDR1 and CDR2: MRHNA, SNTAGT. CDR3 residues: CASSDGANNEQFF. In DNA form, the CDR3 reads TGTGCCAGCAGTGACGGGGCTAATAATGAGCAGTTCTTC.

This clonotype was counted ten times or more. CDR3 sequence: CASSKGSVGLGTDTQYF. CDR3 sequence (DNA): TGTGCCAGCAGCAAGGGGTCGGTTGGACTTGGCACAGATACGCAGTATTTT. The chain has TRBV7-3 and TRBJ2-3; the D gene could be TRBD1 or TRBD2 (5 bases each). Germline-derived CDR1 and CDR2 are SGHTA and FQGTGA. CDR3 size: 17 residues. V dropped 5 bases and J dropped 1 base, with 19 bases sitting between them.

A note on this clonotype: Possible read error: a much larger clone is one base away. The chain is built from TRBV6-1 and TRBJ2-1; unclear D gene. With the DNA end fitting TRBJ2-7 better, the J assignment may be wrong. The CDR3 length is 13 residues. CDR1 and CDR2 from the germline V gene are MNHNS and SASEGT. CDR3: CASRLISYNEQYF. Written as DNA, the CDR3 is TGTGCCAGCCGTCTGATCTCCTACAATGAGCAGTACTTC.

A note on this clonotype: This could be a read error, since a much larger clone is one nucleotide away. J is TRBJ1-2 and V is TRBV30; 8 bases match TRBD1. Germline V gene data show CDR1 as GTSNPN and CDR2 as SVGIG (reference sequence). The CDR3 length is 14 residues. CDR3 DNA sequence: TGTACCTGGAGTACCGGACAGGGCGTTTCTGGCTACACCTTC. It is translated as CTWSTGQGVSGYTF.

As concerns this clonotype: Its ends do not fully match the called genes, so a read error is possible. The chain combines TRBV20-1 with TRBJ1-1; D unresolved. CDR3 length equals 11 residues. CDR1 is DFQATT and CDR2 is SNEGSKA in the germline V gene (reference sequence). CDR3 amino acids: CSAVMNTEVFF. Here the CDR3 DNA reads TGCAGTGCTGTCATGAACACTGAAGTTTTCTTT.

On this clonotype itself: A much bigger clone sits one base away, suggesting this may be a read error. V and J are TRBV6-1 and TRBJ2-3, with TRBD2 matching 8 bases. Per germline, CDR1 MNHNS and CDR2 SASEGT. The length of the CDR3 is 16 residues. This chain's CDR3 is CASSLMGRGVRDTRYF. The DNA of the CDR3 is TGTGCCAGCAGTCTAATGGGGCGGGGGGTCAGAGATACGCGGTATTTT.

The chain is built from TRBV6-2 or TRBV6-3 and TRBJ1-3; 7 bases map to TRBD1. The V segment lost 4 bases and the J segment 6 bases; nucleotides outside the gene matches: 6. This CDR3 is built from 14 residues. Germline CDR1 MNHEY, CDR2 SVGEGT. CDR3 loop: CASSSGGQANTIYF. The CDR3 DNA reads TGTGCCAGCAGTTCCGGAGGACAGGCAAACACCATATATTTT.

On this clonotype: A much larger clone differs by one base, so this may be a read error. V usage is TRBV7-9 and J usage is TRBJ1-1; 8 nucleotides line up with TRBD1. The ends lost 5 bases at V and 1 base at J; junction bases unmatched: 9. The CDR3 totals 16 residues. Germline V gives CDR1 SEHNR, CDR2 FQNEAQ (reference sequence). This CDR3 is CASSLGGQAKNTEAFF. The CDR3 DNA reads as TGTGCCAGCAGCCTCGGGGGACAGGCGAAGAACACTGAAGCTTTCTTT.

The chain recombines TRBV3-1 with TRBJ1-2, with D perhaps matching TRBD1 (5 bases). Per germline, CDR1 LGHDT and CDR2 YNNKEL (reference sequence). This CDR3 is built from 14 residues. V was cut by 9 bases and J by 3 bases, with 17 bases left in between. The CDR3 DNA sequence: TGTGCCAGTGGGCCGTGGGGGTCCCACTATGGCTACACCTTC. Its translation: CASGPWGSHYGYTF.

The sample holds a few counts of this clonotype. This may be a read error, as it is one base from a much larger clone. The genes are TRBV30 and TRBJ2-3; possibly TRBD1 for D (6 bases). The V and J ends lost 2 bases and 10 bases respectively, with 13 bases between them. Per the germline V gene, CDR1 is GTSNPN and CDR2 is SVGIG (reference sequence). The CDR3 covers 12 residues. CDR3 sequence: CAWSRQDDAQYF. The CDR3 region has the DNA TGTGCCTGGAGTCGACAGGACGATGCGCAGTATTTT.

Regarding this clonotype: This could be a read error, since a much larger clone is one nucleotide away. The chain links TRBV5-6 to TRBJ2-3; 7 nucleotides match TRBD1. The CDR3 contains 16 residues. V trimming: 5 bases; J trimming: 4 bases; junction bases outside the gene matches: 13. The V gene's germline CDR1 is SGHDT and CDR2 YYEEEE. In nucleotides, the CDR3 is TGTGCCAGCAGGTCGCCGGGACAGTTAATCGCAGATACGCAGTATTTT. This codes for CASRSPGQLIADTQYF.

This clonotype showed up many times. CDR3 DNA: TGTGCCAGCAGCGTAGCTTTGGGAAAAGGGTCCGACGAGCAGTACTTC. Its translation is CASSVALGKGSDEQYF. The chain is built from TRBV9 and TRBJ2-7; no definite D call. Trimming took off 0 bases at V and 5 bases at J, with 18 bases between the two ends. Germline assignment: CDR1 SGDLS and CDR2 YYNGEE. This CDR3 region has 16 residues.

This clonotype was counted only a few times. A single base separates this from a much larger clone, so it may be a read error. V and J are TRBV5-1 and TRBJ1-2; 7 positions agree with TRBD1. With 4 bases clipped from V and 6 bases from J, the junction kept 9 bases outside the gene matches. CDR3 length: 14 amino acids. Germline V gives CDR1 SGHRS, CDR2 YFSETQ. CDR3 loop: CASSQYRGWDGYTF. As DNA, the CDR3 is TGCGCCAGCAGCCAATACAGGGGATGGGATGGCTACACCTTC.

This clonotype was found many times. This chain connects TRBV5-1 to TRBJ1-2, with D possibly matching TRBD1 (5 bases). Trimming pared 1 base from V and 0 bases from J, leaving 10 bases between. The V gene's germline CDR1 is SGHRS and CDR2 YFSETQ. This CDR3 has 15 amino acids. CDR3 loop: CASSLLGLPNYGYTF. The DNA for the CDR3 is TGCGCCAGCAGCTTGTTGGGACTTCCTAACTATGGCTACACCTTC.

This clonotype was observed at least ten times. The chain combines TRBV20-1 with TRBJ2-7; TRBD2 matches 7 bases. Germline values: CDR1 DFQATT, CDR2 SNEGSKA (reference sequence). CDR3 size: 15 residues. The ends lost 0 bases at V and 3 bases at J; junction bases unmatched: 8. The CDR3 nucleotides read TGCAGTGCTAGAGATAAGAGCGGGGACTACTACGAGCAGTACTTC. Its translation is CSARDKSGDYYEQYF.

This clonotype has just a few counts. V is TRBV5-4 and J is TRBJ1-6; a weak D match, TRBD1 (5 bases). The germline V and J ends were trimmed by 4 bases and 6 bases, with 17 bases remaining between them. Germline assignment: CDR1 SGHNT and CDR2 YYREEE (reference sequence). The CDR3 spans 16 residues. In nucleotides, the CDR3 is TGTGCCAGCAGCCATAGGACAACTGGCCCTAATTCACCCCTCCACTTT. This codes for CASSHRTTGPNSPLHF. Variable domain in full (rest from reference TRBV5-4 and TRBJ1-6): ETGVTQSPTHLIKTRGQQVTLRCSSQSGHNTVSWYQQALGQGPQFIFQYYREEENGRGNFPPRFSGLQFPNYSSELNVNALELDDSALYLCASSHRTTGPNSPLHFGNGTRLTVT.

DNA of the CDR3: TGTGCCAGCAGCTTGCTGGCAGGGGATGGTGAGCAGTTCTTC. Translated: CASSLLAGDGEQFF. This chain connects TRBV5-6 to TRBJ2-1; maybe TRBD1 (6 bases). In germline, CDR1 is SGHDT, CDR2 YYEEEE. CDR3 length: 14 residues. V was pared by 1 base and J by 9 bases, with 14 bases between.